The clone carrying this T cell receptor beta chain was recorded at least ten times. Time point denoted: newly diagnosed GD, antithyroid drugs for less than 3 months. From PBMCs, RNA was extracted and then used to make the TCR library. This sample stems from a study of regulatory T cells in long-lasting Graves disease. Germline V gene data show CDR1 as LNHDA and CDR2 as SQIVND (reference sequence). This CDR3 is built from 13 residues. The V and J ends lost 6 bases and 5 bases, in that order; junction bases with no gene match: 6. Researchers made TCR beta libraries by using iRepertoire HTBI primers and running Arm-PCR on CDR3 regions. Via MiXCR, TCRdb re-called the multiplex PCR reads, giving one row per CDR3 protein. The data contain approximately 250,000 distinct CDR3 sequences, around 16% of them singletons.

This clonotype originated in a female donor with Graves disease. The sample here was peripheral blood mononuclear cells (PBMCs), taken at new diagnosis, from a patient treated with antithyroid drugs. V usage is TRBV19 and J usage is TRBJ1-1, with 7 positions matching TRBD1. The CDR3 loop reads CASRSQGGTEAFF. In nucleotides, the CDR3 is TGTGCCAGTAGGTCCCAGGGGGGGACTGAAGCTTTCTTT. Full variable domain (remainder filled in from reference TRBV19 and TRBJ1-1): DGGITQSPKYLFRKEGQNVTLSCEQNLNHDAMYWYRQDPGQGLRLIYYSQIVNDFQKGDIAEGYSVSREKKESFPLTVTSAQKNPTAFYLCASRSQGGTEAFFGQGTRLTVV.